This is a list of T cell receptor beta chains from one sample in a study of cytomegalovirus exposure and HLA in healthy donors. Some clones are missing from TCRdb's copy, which holds only in-frame ones; the method was immunoSEQ multiplex PCR. Seen here are around 150,000 clones, about two thirds observed once, and the top ten hold 4.2%. Sample: PBMCs. The receptors were sampled from a man aged 50 to 59 in good health and CMV-seropositive. CDR3s leave out the opening cysteine and the closing phenylalanine or tryptophan. A D gene is named only where the DNA matches it firmly. Clone size is shown for a subset of rows, as once, few, many or a class of expanded clone.

V gene: TRBV6-6; D gene: .; clone size: .; CDR3 protein: ASSYSAGNQPQH
V gene: TRBV19; D gene: .; clone size: .; CDR3 protein: ASRPGSSRHTEAF
V gene: TRBV11-3; D gene: TRBD1; clone size: .; CDR3 protein: ASSPRTGFSYEQY
V gene: TRBV13; D gene: TRBD1; clone size: .; CDR3 protein: ASSLGALGTGEGYT
V gene: TRBV5-1; D gene: .; clone size: .; CDR3 protein: ASSLAALATHEQY
V gene: TRBV5-5; D gene: TRBD1; clone size: .; CDR3 protein: ASSLGQGLRTD
V gene: TRBV7-7; D gene: TRBD1; clone size: .; CDR3 protein: ASSSTPDREETQY
V gene: TRBV5-1; D gene: TRBD1; clone size: once; CDR3 protein: ASSRGQGHEGEQY
V gene: TRBV5-1; D gene: .; clone size: .; CDR3 protein: ASSLAVTGVDTQY
V gene: TRBV29-1; D gene: .; clone size: .; CDR3 protein: SVLGGGNTEAF
V gene: TRBV2; D gene: .; clone size: .; CDR3 protein: ASGLEGRAGSPLH
V gene: TRBV2; D gene: .; clone size: many; CDR3 protein: ASSRQGGNTGELF
V gene: TRBV5-1; D gene: .; clone size: .; CDR3 protein: ASSSGDVGEAF
V gene: TRBV5-4; D gene: TRBD2; clone size: .; CDR3 protein: ASSLATGGGKNEQF
V gene: TRBV7-9; D gene: TRBD1; clone size: many; CDR3 protein: ASSWAGTGGNQPQH
V gene: TRBV9; D gene: .; clone size: .; CDR3 protein: ASSVGAEETQY
V gene: TRBV5-4; D gene: .; clone size: .; CDR3 protein: ASSFAGNGYT
V gene: TRBV11-2; D gene: TRBD2; clone size: .; CDR3 protein: ASSSLRTSGGTLYNEQF
V gene: TRBV11-3; D gene: .; clone size: .; CDR3 protein: ASSLVSGGPYEQY
V gene: TRBV6-6; D gene: .; clone size: .; CDR3 protein: ASSYGTGGYT
V gene: TRBV19; D gene: TRBD1; clone size: few; CDR3 protein: ATLDRANTEAF
V gene: TRBV25-1; D gene: TRBD1; clone size: .; CDR3 protein: ASSPGGYGYT
V gene: TRBV7-2; D gene: TRBD1; clone size: .; CDR3 protein: ASSPGQGATTDTQY
V gene: TRBV2; D gene: TRBD1; clone size: .; CDR3 protein: ASSRDRGSNQPQH
V gene: TRBV4-3; D gene: .; clone size: .; CDR3 protein: ASSPERAHGNTIY
V gene: TRBV12-5; D gene: TRBD2; clone size: .; CDR3 protein: ASGSSGLAGRETQY
V gene: TRBV2; D gene: .; clone size: .; CDR3 protein: ASSYGQTTNEKLF
V gene: TRBV18; D gene: .; clone size: .; CDR3 protein: ASSQARDTEAF
V gene: TRBV5-1; D gene: TRBD1; clone size: .; CDR3 protein: ASRYQLQGASREQY
V gene: TRBV5-4; D gene: TRBD1; clone size: .; CDR3 protein: ASSLLPGQTQY
V gene: TRBV5-1; D gene: .; clone size: .; CDR3 protein: ASSLDGTGELF
V gene: TRBV25-1; D gene: TRBD1; clone size: .; CDR3 protein: ASKGQLQETQY
V gene: TRBV5-1; D gene: TRBD1; clone size: .; CDR3 protein: ASRAGQRDYGYT
V gene: TRBV20-1; D gene: .; clone size: .; CDR3 protein: SAKNRYGYT
V gene: TRBV10-2; D gene: TRBD2; clone size: .; CDR3 protein: ASSDTRGGQSYEQY
V gene: TRBV5-1; D gene: .; clone size: few; CDR3 protein: ASSFDRTYGYT
V gene: TRBV5-4; D gene: .; clone size: once; CDR3 protein: ASSLAGGAYNEQF
V gene: TRBV5-1; D gene: .; clone size: .; CDR3 protein: ASSRDSGANVLT
V gene: TRBV19; D gene: TRBD2; clone size: .; CDR3 protein: ASSIAGGGYNEQF
V gene: TRBV6-6; D gene: .; clone size: .; CDR3 protein: ASSYSGTQY
V gene: TRBV6-4; D gene: .; clone size: once; CDR3 protein: ASSVEGDSNQPQH
V gene: TRBV4-3; D gene: .; clone size: .; CDR3 protein: ASSQGVGGHGYT
V gene: TRBV11-3; D gene: TRBD1; clone size: .; CDR3 protein: ASSSQGAGDTQY
V gene: TRBV18; D gene: .; clone size: .; CDR3 protein: ASSLQGNTEAF
V gene: TRBV7-9; D gene: TRBD1; clone size: few; CDR3 protein: SSSSGQGGLSNQPQH
V gene: TRBV4-1; D gene: TRBD1; clone size: .; CDR3 protein: ASSQMGQGGREPQH
V gene: TRBV7-8; D gene: TRBD1; clone size: few; CDR3 protein: ASSFRQGLGNEQF